One and the same sample provided the 16 T cell receptor beta chains below, sequenced in a study of response to subunit inactivated influenza vaccine. TCRdb used MiXCR to reprocess the RT-PCR reads, holding one entry per CDR3 protein. The table has over 800,000 distinct CDR3 sequences, roughly 20% seen once. This material consisted of PBMCs from blood, taken about 5 days after vaccination. The receptors derive from a man aged 50 to 60 who received an inactivated influenza vaccine.

This clonotype was observed a few times. The CDR3 DNA reads TGTGCCAGCAGCGCACAGGGGCAAGAGACCCAGTACTTC. Translated: CASSAQGQETQYF. The chain links TRBV11-2 to TRBJ2-5; 7 nucleotides line up with TRBD1. V lost 5 bases to trimming and J lost 2 bases; unmatched junction nucleotides: 2. The CDR3 is 13 amino acids. In germline, CDR1 is SGHAT, CDR2 FQNNGV.

In its sample, this clonotype was seen a few times. The V and J genes are TRBV5-1 and TRBJ1-4; 8 bases map to TRBD1. Trimming removed 3 bases from V and 5 bases from J; junction bases left unmatched: 6. This CDR3 comprises 15 residues. The germline CDR1 and CDR2 sequences are SGHRS and YFSETQ. CDR3 sequence (DNA): TGCGCCAGCAGCTCTGCCGGGACAGGAAATGAAAAACTGTTTTTT. This codes for CASSSAGTGNEKLFF.

This clonotype has just a few counts. The chain couples TRBV6-5 to TRBJ1-2, with 8 nucleotides matching TRBD1. Trimming at V came to 2 bases and at J to 4 bases, leaving 3 bases not matched to a gene. The CDR3 has 14 amino acids. Per the germline V gene, CDR1 is MNHEY and CDR2 is SVGAGI. The CDR3 bases are TGTGCCAGCAGTTACAGACAGGGGCCCTATGGCTACACCTTC. Protein: CASSYRQGPYGYTF.

This clonotype was seen a handful of times. The J gene is TRBJ2-5, the V gene TRBV4-2, with TRBD2 matching over 8 bases. V was clipped by 0 bases and J by 4 bases; unmatched bases: 7. The CDR3 length is 16 residues. CDR1 LGHNA and CDR2 YNFKEQ come from the germline V gene. The DNA for the CDR3 is TGTGCCAGCAGCCAAGAAGGAGCGGGGGTATCAGAGACCCAGTACTTC. Translation: CASSQEGAGVSETQYF.

In its sample, this clonotype was seen a few times. The chain recombines TRBV5-1 with TRBJ2-2; no clear D. This CDR3 has 14 amino acids. The germline CDR1 and CDR2 sequences are SGHRS and YFSETQ. V lost 1 base and J lost 5, with 9 bases in between. CDR3 protein: CASSLTASTGELFF. CDR3 bases: TGCGCCAGCAGCTTGACGGCCTCAACCGGGGAGCTGTTTTTT.

This clonotype was observed a handful of times. This chain joins TRBV20-1 and TRBJ2-4; the D is unclear. With 4 bases removed from V and 0 bases from J, the gap between germline ends came to 7 bases. CDR1 is DFQATT and CDR2 is SNEGSKA in the germline V gene (reference sequence). The CDR3 covers 13 residues. CDR3 residues: CSAKGLAKNIQYF. The CDR3 DNA reads as TGCAGTGCTAAGGGCTTAGCCAAAAACATTCAGTACTTC.

This clonotype was seen only a few times. The chain joins TRBV7-2 to TRBJ2-2; tentatively, D is TRBD2 (6 bases). CDR1 and CDR2 (germline): SGHTA, FQGNSA. The germline V and J ends were trimmed by 8 bases and 3 bases, with 13 bases remaining between them. This CDR3 contains 14 residues. The DNA of the CDR3 is TGTGCCAGCCAAGGGAGGACCCACACCGGGGAGCTGTTTTTT. This gives the protein CASQGRTHTGELFF.

J is TRBJ1-2 and V is TRBV6-1; TRBD1 matches at 7 bases. The germline gives CDR1 MNHNS, CDR2 SASEGT. After removal of 7 bases from V and 8 bases from J, the junction contained 10 bases not matched to a gene. The CDR3 extends over 13 amino acids. This CDR3 reads CASNTGAGGGYTF. The DNA for the CDR3 is TGTGCCAGCAACACAGGGGCGGGGGGGGGCTACACCTTC.

This clonotype was found many times. This chain connects TRBV5-1 to TRBJ1-1; perhaps TRBD1 as D (6 bases). This CDR3 is built from 13 residues. The germline CDR1 and CDR2 sequences are SGHRS and YFSETQ. Trimming left V 3 bases short and J 0 bases short, with 6 bases between. DNA of the CDR3: TGCGCCAGCAGCTGGACAGTGAACACTGAAGCTTTCTTT. Protein product: CASSWTVNTEAFF. The whole variable domain, remainder taken from reference TRBV5-1 and TRBJ1-1, is KAGVTQTPRYLIKTRGQQVTLSCSPISGHRSVSWYQQTPGQGLQFLFEYFSETQRNKGNFPGRFSGRQFSNSRSEMNVSTLELGDSALYLCASSWTVNTEAFFGQGTRLTVV.

The V and J genes are TRBV7-6 and TRBJ1-4; tentatively, D is TRBD1 (6 bases). CDR1 and CDR2 (germline): SGHVS, FNYEAQ. The CDR3 is 15 amino acids. The V end lost 0 bases, the J end lost 8 bases, and 13 bases lay between the germline ends. DNA for the CDR3: TGTGCCAGCAGCTTAGCGCGGGGGGCGTTGGAAAAACTGTTTTTT. Protein sequence: CASSLARGALEKLFF.

The chain has TRBV5-5 and TRBJ2-5; 7 bases match TRBD2. CDR1 and CDR2 (germline): SGHKS, YYEKEE (reference sequence). J gave up 5 bases and V 3 bases, and 7 bases lay outside the gene matches. The CDR3 spans 14 residues. CDR3 bases: TGTGCCAGCAGCTCGCTGAGCGGGGAGGAGACCCAGTACTTC. Encoded protein: CASSSLSGEETQYF. Combining the CDR3 with reference TRBV5-5 and TRBJ2-5 gives the whole variable domain DAGVTQSPTHLIKTRGQQVTLRCSPISGHKSVSWYQQVLGQGPQFIFQYYEKEERGRGNFPDRFSARQFPNYSSELNVNALLLGDSALYLCASSSLSGEETQYFGPGTRLLVL.

Many counts were recorded for this clonotype. The genes are TRBV5-1 and TRBJ2-3; TRBD1 matches 8 bases. This CDR3 has 16 residues. Germline CDR1 and CDR2: SGHRS and YFSETQ. V trimming: 3 bases; J trimming: 0 bases; junction bases outside the gene matches: 6. The DNA for the CDR3 is TGCGCCAGCAGCTCCGTGGACAGGGAGAGCACAGATACGCAGTATTTT. It specifies CASSSVDRESTDTQYF.

The V and J genes are TRBV4-1 and TRBJ2-7; 7 bases are a match to TRBD2. Germline V lookup: CDR1 MGHRA, CDR2 YSYEKL. The CDR3 is made up of 14 amino acids. V lost 5 bases to trimming and J lost 0 bases; unmatched junction nucleotides: 4. The CDR3 protein is CASSGGDGSYEQYF. CDR3 nucleotides: TGCGCCAGCAGCGGGGGGGACGGCTCCTACGAGCAGTACTTC.

Details on this clonotype: Compared with germline, one end of the junction differs, possibly owing to a read error. The chain is built from TRBV7-9 and TRBJ1-2; D remains ambiguous. CDR3 length equals 15 residues. Germline values: CDR1 SEHNR, CDR2 FQNEAQ (reference sequence). CDR3 loop: CASCLEGFTNYGYTF. The CDR3 region has the DNA TGTGCCAGCTGCTTAGAGGGCTTCACGAACTATGGCTACACCTTC.

This clonotype was observed a handful of times. The chain couples TRBV29-1 to TRBJ2-6, with D hard to call. The V gene lost 6 bases and the J gene lost 4 bases, with 4 bases spanning the gap. The CDR3 covers 11 residues. Germline V lookup: CDR1 SQVTM, CDR2 ANQGSEA. The CDR3 nucleotides are TGCAGCGTCCGGGGGGCCAACGTCCTGACTTTC. It specifies CSVRGANVLTF.

As to this clonotype: A junction boundary mismatches the germline segment, possibly from a read error. The chain recombines TRBV12-3 or TRBV12-4 with TRBJ2-7, with D perhaps matching TRBD1 or TRBD2 (6 bases each). The CDR3 is 13 residues long. The CDR3 protein is CASSLVTGAEQYF. CDR3 bases: TGCGCCAGCAGTTTAGTCACGGGGGCCGAGCAGTACTTC.